The 27 T cell receptor delta chains given below trace back to one sample, sequenced in a study of gamma-delta T cells after stem cell transplantation. TCRdb called clones anew from the RT-PCR reads with CATT. The repertoire holds around 6,700 delta-chain clones, with roughly 25% as singletons. Source material: gamma-delta T cells. These receptor sequences come from a human donor. It is not recorded whose cells these are; they may come from a transplant donor.

Concerning this clone itself: This sequence may be a read error, since a much larger clone differs from it by one base. For the CDR3, the DNA is TGTGCCTGTGACACTCCAACACGTGGGAGATCCACCTCTAGCTCCTGGGACACCCGACAGATGTTTTTC. Its protein is CACDTPTRGRSTSSSWDTRQMFF. This chain connects TRDV2 to TRDJ3; D not certain. Germline V gene sequence: CDR1 GEAIGNYY, CDR2 EKD. V was trimmed by 1 base and J by 0 bases, leaving 27 bases between them. This CDR3 region has 23 residues.

This clone counts as medium-sized. The J gene is TRDJ3, the V gene TRDV2; 7 nucleotides line up with TRDD3. The CDR3 length is 27 residues. The V and J ends lost 0 bases and 0 bases, in that order; junction bases with no gene match: 31. Germline V CDR1 and CDR2: GEAIGNYY, EKD. DNA for the CDR3: TGTGCCTGTGACACCCTCCCAACCAGGGATCAACCGGTACTGGGGATAGGGGACTCCTGGGACACCCGACAGATGTTTTTC. This codes for CACDTLPTRDQPVLGIGDSWDTRQMFF.

The chain joins TRDV1 to TRDJ1, with 7 bases fitting TRDD2. The CDR3 loop spans 20 amino acids. Unmatched junction bases numbered 21, after V lost 4 bases and J lost 1 base. The germline V gene encodes CDR1 TSWWSYY and CDR2 QGS. The CDR3 region is CALGVSPFPTPPLITDKLIF. The CDR3 DNA follows: TGTGCTCTTGGGGTCTCTCCTTTTCCTACGCCACCCTTAATCACCGATAAACTCATCTTT.

V usage is TRDV2 and J usage is TRDJ3; 12 bases agree with TRDD3. This CDR3 contains 19 residues. The V gene end was trimmed by 4 bases and the J gene end by 0 bases; junction bases not matched to a gene: 6. Germline-derived CDR1 and CDR2 are GEAIGNYY and EKD. CDR3 protein: CACDHTGGYHSWDTRQMFF. The CDR3 DNA reads as TGTGCCTGTGATCACACTGGGGGATACCACTCCTGGGACACCCGACAGATGTTTTTC.

Concerning this clone: Possible read error: a much larger clone is one base away. The genes are TRDV2 and TRDJ1; TRDD3 matches at 10 bases. The junction had 16 bases not matched to a gene; V was cut back by 0 bases and J by 13 bases. The CDR3 has 16 amino acids. From germline, CDR1 is GEAIGNYY and CDR2 EKD. In DNA, the CDR3 is TGTGCCTGTGACACCCTAGGGGGGGATACGCCGCCAGGACCCATCTTT. Amino acid sequence: CACDTLGGDTPPGPIF.

This clone was observed a handful of times. This sequence is one base from a far larger clone and is likely a read error. The identical CDR3 is also encoded by other nucleotide sequences in the sample. CDR3 nucleotide sequence: TGTGCTCTTGGGGAGCTAATGTTAGTTCCTACGGGGGGGATAGTGGGTTCGGACACCGATAAACTCATCTTT. Amino acids: CALGELMLVPTGGIVGSDTDKLIF. V and J are TRDV1 and TRDJ1, with D perhaps matching TRDD3 (8 bases). CDR3 length: 24 residues. Trimming stripped 3 bases from V and 0 bases from J, with 38 bases between. Looked up from germline, CDR1 is TSWWSYY and CDR2 is QGS.

V gene TRDV2 combines with J gene TRDJ1; the D is unclear. CDR1 GEAIGNYY and CDR2 EKD come from the germline V gene. There are 17 residues in the CDR3. Trimming took off 0 bases at V and 2 bases at J, with 18 bases between the two ends. The CDR3 is CACDTVGPSRVTDKLIF. The DNA of the CDR3 is TGTGCCTGTGACACCGTTGGGCCATCAAGGGTAACCGATAAACTCATCTTT.

The chain is built from TRDV2 and TRDJ3; 12 nucleotides line up with TRDD3. Germline lookup yields CDR1 GEAIGNYY and CDR2 EKD. Trimming at V came to 0 bases and at J to 2 bases, leaving 13 bases not matched to a gene. CDR3 length: 22 amino acids. The CDR3 is CACDTNPYWGILPAWDTRQMFF. CDR3 in DNA: TGTGCCTGTGACACCAACCCGTACTGGGGGATACTACCGGCCTGGGACACCCGACAGATGTTTTTC.

A word on this clone: One base away lies a much larger clone, so this may be a sequencing read error. The J gene is TRDJ1, the V gene TRDV2, with a possible D match to TRDD3 (5 bases). Trimming left V 0 bases short and J 8 bases short, with 21 bases between. Germline lookup yields CDR1 GEAIGNYY and CDR2 EKD. CDR3 length: 16 residues. The CDR3 reads CACDTVFTWVRKKLIF. DNA for the CDR3: TGTGCCTGTGACACCGTTTTCACCTGGGTAAGAAAAAAACTCATCTTT.

By share, this clone ranks as medium-sized. The sample holds other DNA sequences that translate to the same CDR3. The rearrangement links TRDV2 to TRDJ1; D remains ambiguous. The V end lost 4 bases, the J end lost 0 bases, and 8 bases lay between the germline ends. Germline assignment: CDR1 GEAIGNYY and CDR2 EKD. This CDR3 has 13 amino acids. The CDR3 DNA reads TGTGCCTGTGATGCTATCCACACCGATAAACTCATCTTT. Translating gives CACDAIHTDKLIF.

Details on this clone: For this DNA, TCRdb reports the protein of a much larger clone, which diverges at residue 23, most likely from a read error; the protein presented here is translated directly from the DNA. The rearrangement joins TRDV1 to TRDJ1; D perhaps matches TRDD3 (8 bases). The length of the CDR3 is 24 residues. Germline V gene data show CDR1 as TSWWSYY and CDR2 as QGS. The CDR3 nucleotides are TGTGCTCTTGGGGAACTAATGTTAGTTCCTACGGGGGGGATAGTGGGTTCGGACACCGATAAACTCACCTTT. Protein sequence: CALGELMLVPTGGIVGSDTDKLTF.

This clone was seen a handful of times. The rearrangement links TRDV2 to TRDJ3, with 11 positions matching TRDD3. CDR1 and CDR2 from the germline V gene are GEAIGNYY and EKD. The CDR3 has 22 residues. Trimming at V came to 0 bases and at J to 1 base, leaving 13 bases not matched to a gene. Here the CDR3 reads CACDTVLGDTLFGSWDTRQMFF. As DNA, the CDR3 is TGTGCCTGTGACACCGTGTTGGGGGATACGCTGTTCGGTTCCTGGGACACCCGACAGATGTTTTTC.

Points on this clone: A much larger clone sits a single nucleotide away, making a read error possible. The V gene is TRDV1, the J gene TRDJ1; no clear D. The CDR3 has 16 amino acids. Germline-derived CDR1 and CDR2 are TSWWSYY and QGS. Deletions cut 3 bases from V and 0 bases from J, with 14 bases between. CDR3 nucleotide sequence: TGTGCTCTTGGGGAGCCCCACACGCAGCACACCGATAAACTCATCTTT. It specifies CALGEPHTQHTDKLIF.

This clone is medium-sized (0.01 to 0.1%) in the sample. The CDR3 DNA reads TGTGCCTGTGACACCTTAGTTGGTGGATACGGTAACACCGATAAACTCATCTTT. It translates to CACDTLVGGYGNTDKLIF. This chain joins TRDV2 and TRDJ1, with 7 positions matching TRDD3. CDR1 and CDR2 from the germline V gene are GEAIGNYY and EKD. The CDR3 has 18 amino acids. V shed 0 bases, J shed 0 bases, and the junction held 12 bases outside the gene matches.

This clone ranks as medium-sized (0.01 to 0.1%). V is TRDV1 and J is TRDJ1; 11 bases align to TRDD3. The CDR3 loop spans 24 amino acids. Trimming removed 3 bases from V and 0 bases from J; junction bases left unmatched: 27. The germline V gene encodes CDR1 TSWWSYY and CDR2 QGS. DNA for the CDR3: TGTGCTCTTGGGGACCCCTTTCCTACTCGGCTGGGGGATACTTTAGTTGGGGACACCGATAAACTCATCTTT. It codes for CALGDPFPTRLGDTLVGDTDKLIF.

This chain's CDR3 is CACDTTFSLLETGGLRSSWDTRQMFF. CDR3 sequence (DNA): TGTGCCTGTGACACCACCTTCAGCTTACTGGAAACTGGGGGATTAAGAAGCTCCTGGGACACCCGACAGATGTTTTTC. The V and J genes are TRDV2 and TRDJ3; 10 bases map to TRDD3. With V trimmed by 0 bases and J by 0 bases, 25 bases remained unmatched. Germline V CDR1 and CDR2: GEAIGNYY, EKD. The CDR3 is 26 amino acids.

V gene TRDV2 combines with J gene TRDJ1; 11 nucleotides line up with TRDD3. Per germline, CDR1 GEAIGNYY and CDR2 EKD. This CDR3 contains 19 residues. Trimming removed 0 bases from V and 5 bases from J; junction bases left unmatched: 16. CDR3 in DNA: TGTGCCTGTGACACCGTTGGCGCTGGGGGATACTCCGATCCGGATAAACTCATCTTT. This encodes CACDTVGAGGYSDPDKLIF.

The J gene is TRDJ1, the V gene TRDV1; 7 bases are a match to TRDD3. In germline, CDR1 is TSWWSYY, CDR2 QGS. The CDR3 spans 18 residues. J gave up 1 base and V 1 base, and 12 bases lay outside the gene matches. DNA for the CDR3: TGTGCTCTTGGGGAACGTCGGGCGGGGATATCGGGCACCGATAAACTCATCTTT. Protein sequence: CALGERRAGISGTDKLIF.

This rearrangement joins TRDV2 to TRDJ1; TRDD3 might be the D (5 bases). Germline V gene sequence: CDR1 GEAIGNYY, CDR2 EKD. This CDR3 has 17 amino acids. V lost 0 bases and J 0 bases, leaving 16 bases between the germline ends. This CDR3 is CACDTAGRLEYTDKLIF. CDR3 nucleotides: TGTGCCTGTGACACCGCTGGGCGACTGGAGTACACCGATAAACTCATCTTT.

By proportion, this clone is medium-sized. The chain is built from TRDV2 and TRDJ3, with 9 bases lining up with TRDD3. The CDR3 is made up of 18 amino acids. Germline V lookup: CDR1 GEAIGNYY, CDR2 EKD. The junction had 6 bases not matched to a gene; V was cut back by 2 bases and J by 2 bases. The chain's CDR3 is CACDSTGGRTWDTRQMFF. CDR3 in DNA: TGTGCCTGTGACAGTACTGGGGGAAGAACCTGGGACACCCGACAGATGTTTTTC.

The rearrangement uses TRDV2 and TRDJ3, with 10 bases aligning to TRDD3. Trimming removed 2 bases from V and 0 bases from J; junction bases left unmatched: 12. CDR1 GEAIGNYY and CDR2 EKD come from the germline V gene. The CDR3 is 21 amino acids. DNA of the CDR3: TGTGCCTGTGACAGCCTGTCCCGGGGGATACGAGGCTCCTGGGACACCCGACAGATGTTTTTC. Translating it yields CACDSLSRGIRGSWDTRQMFF.

This clone is a singleton in its sample. Additional DNA sequences in this sample encode the identical CDR3. The chain is built from TRDV1 and TRDJ1, with 7 bases that match TRDD3. CDR1 and CDR2 from the germline V gene are TSWWSYY and QGS. The length of the CDR3 is 16 residues. The junction had 13 bases not matched to a gene; V was cut back by 5 bases and J by 4 bases. This CDR3 is CALGPRRGYGIDKLIF. CDR3 DNA: TGTGCTCTTGGGCCCCGTAGGGGATATGGGATCGATAAACTCATCTTT.

This clone was seen more than once but under ten times. This chain joins TRDV1 and TRDJ1, with 9 bases fitting TRDD3. V lost 1 base to trimming and J lost 3 bases; unmatched junction nucleotides: 21. There are 21 residues in the CDR3. Looked up from germline, CDR1 is TSWWSYY and CDR2 is QGS. DNA for the CDR3: TGTGCTCTTGGGGAACGGCCTTCTCACGGGTACTGGGGGAGGAGGGCCGATAAACTCATCTTT. It encodes CALGERPSHGYWGRRADKLIF.

By frequency in the sample, this clone is medium-sized. The same CDR3 can be traced to other DNA sequences in this sample. The CDR3: CACDTWGSDKLIF. The CDR3, as DNA: TGTGCCTGTGACACCTGGGGGAGCGATAAACTCATCTTT. The chain recombines TRDV2 with TRDJ1, with 7 bases identical to TRDD3. Germline assignment: CDR1 GEAIGNYY and CDR2 EKD. This CDR3 is built from 13 residues. With 0 bases clipped from V and 4 bases from J, the junction kept 1 base outside the gene matches.

This clone is classed as medium-sized. The V and J genes are TRDV2 and TRDJ1, with 8 bases matching TRDD3. J lost 0 bases, V lost 3 bases, and 5 bases had no gene match. The CDR3 consists of 15 residues. Germline CDR1 and CDR2: GEAIGNYY and EKD. The CDR3: CACDVLGAHTDKLIF. Written as DNA, the CDR3 is TGTGCCTGTGACGTACTGGGGGCCCACACCGATAAACTCATCTTT.

V and J are TRDV2 and TRDJ1; the D gene is possibly TRDD3 (6 bases). Looked up from germline, CDR1 is GEAIGNYY and CDR2 is EKD. V shed 8 bases and J shed 2 bases, with 23 bases lying between them. This CDR3 comprises 16 residues. The CDR3 loop reads CASLGMGGTGTDKLIF. DNA for the CDR3: TGTGCCTCCCTGGGAATGGGGGGTACGGGTACCGATAAACTCATCTTT.

This chain joins TRDV2 and TRDJ1; 12 bases fit TRDD3. CDR3 length: 19 amino acids. The junction had 11 bases not matched to a gene; V was cut back by 0 bases and J by 1 base. Germline CDR1 is GEAIGNYY and CDR2 is EKD. CDR3 protein: CACDTVGWGIRRSTDKLIF. In nucleotides, the CDR3 is TGTGCCTGTGACACCGTCGGCTGGGGGATACGCAGAAGCACCGATAAACTCATCTTT.